This record covers a single TCR beta chain. Its antigen is undetermined. The sample comes from a study of Graves' ophthalmopathy and Graves' hyperthyroidism. Study conclusions and caveats: Among expanded thyroid clonotypes above 0.001 frequency, most also occurred in blood.

The authors amplified TCR beta CDR3 regions, and they did so from RNA transcripts for repertoire sequencing. In the first round, RT-PCR was carried out with HTBI primers, and a multiplex PCR formed the second round. TCRdb reanalysed the multiplex PCR reads using MiXCR and keeps one entry per CDR3 protein. The repertoire holds a few hundred thousand distinct CDR3 sequences, under 45% seen once, with 3.5% to 5% in the top ten. Recruitment covered hyperthyroidism patients aged 18 to 65 whose new diagnosis was of under 2 months' duration. Sequenced sample: peripheral blood or thyroid tissue (not recorded which). This TCR was sampled from an adult man with Graves' hyperthyroidism.

CDR3 region: CAGRQGDAEAFF. CDR3 nucleotides: TGTGCCGGCCGACAGGGTGACGCTGAAGCTTTCTTT. The chain combines TRBV12-3 or TRBV12-4 with TRBJ1-1; 7 positions match TRBD1. The J segment lost 6 bases and the V segment lost 11 bases, leaving 9 bases of the junction unmatched. The CDR3 is 12 amino acids.